This entry lists 8 T cell receptor delta chains sequenced from one sample in a study of gamma-delta chains in newborns, infants, children. TCRdb repeated clone calling on the reads with CATT. The sample carries some 11,000 delta-chain clones, about 9.4% recorded once. Material: blood. These receptors were collected from a child who was a newborn, infant or young child, either healthy, febrile or measles-vaccinated (not recorded which).

The chain employs TRDV2 and TRDJ3; 9 bases fit TRDD3. The V and J ends lost 3 bases and 0 bases, in that order; junction bases with no gene match: 8. This CDR3 is built from 19 residues. The germline CDR1 and CDR2 sequences are GEAIGNYY and EKD. DNA for the CDR3: TGTGCCTGTGACGGCATACTGGGGGACCGCTCCTGGGACACCCGACAGATGTTTTTC. Its translation is CACDGILGDRSWDTRQMFF.

This clone was seen a few times. One junction end does not reproduce the germline sequence, and a read error may be involved. J is TRDJ1 and V is TRDV2; D is possibly TRDD3 (6 bases). Germline CDR1 and CDR2: GEAIGNYY and EKD. The CDR3 runs 16 residues. The CDR3 loop reads CACDTSWGEYTDKLIF. DNA of the CDR3: TGTGCCTGTGACACTTCGTGGGGGGAGTACACCGACAAACTCATCTTT.

This clone is judged medium-sized (0.01 to 0.1%). This sequence joins TRDV2 and TRDJ3; TRDD3 matches 9 bases. CDR3 length: 18 amino acids. The germline V gene encodes CDR1 GEAIGNYY and CDR2 EKD. The V gene end was trimmed by 2 bases and the J gene end by 0 bases; junction bases not matched to a gene: 4. CDR3 in amino acids: CACDNTGGISWDTRQMFF. As DNA, the CDR3 is TGTGCCTGTGACAATACTGGGGGAATCTCCTGGGACACCCGACAGATGTTTTTC.

The chain combines TRDV2 with TRDJ1, with D possibly matching TRDD3 (5 bases). V was cut by 0 bases and J by 3 bases, with 10 bases left in between. The CDR3 extends over 14 amino acids. Germline V gene data show CDR1 as GEAIGNYY and CDR2 as EKD. The CDR3 coding sequence is TGTGCCTGTGACACCACCGGGGGTGCCGATAAACTCATCTTT. The encoded protein is CACDTTGGADKLIF.

Comments on this clone: Relative to the germline gene, one junction end is altered; a read error may explain this. The chain combines TRDV2 with TRDJ2, with TRDD3 matching over 10 bases. The germline CDR1 and CDR2 sequences are GEAIGNYY and EKD. This CDR3 comprises 17 residues. The CDR3 DNA reads as TGTGCCTGTGACACCGTTGGGGGATACCCTTTGACAGTACAACTCTTCTTT. Its translation: CACDTVGGYPLTVQLFF.

The table lists this clone with a few counts. A read error is the likely source, as a far larger clone sits one nucleotide away. Other DNA sequences in this sample translate to the same CDR3. The V call is TRDV2, the J call TRDJ1, with 7 bases fitting TRDD3. Germline CDR1 and CDR2: GEAIGNYY and EKD. The CDR3 extends over 14 amino acids. This CDR3 is CACDRWGNTDKLIF. CDR3 nucleotide sequence: TGTGCCTGTGACCGGTGGGGGAACACCGATAAGCTCATCTTT.

A note on this clone: Compared with germline, one end of the junction differs, possibly owing to a read error. The chain carries TRDV1 and TRDJ1; weak D call: TRDD3 (5 bases). This CDR3 is built from 18 residues. Germline CDR1 and CDR2: TSWWSYY and QGS. As DNA, the CDR3 is TGTGCTCTTGGGGACTGGGAGATCAACGTGGACTACACCGATAAACTCATCTTC. Protein: CALGDWEINVDYTDKLIF.

There are a few counts of this clone. The genes are TRDV2 and TRDJ1; tentative D call: TRDD3 (5 bases). The length of the CDR3 is 14 residues. The germline CDR1 and CDR2 sequences are GEAIGNYY and EKD. V lost 0 bases to trimming and J lost 4 bases, with 11 bases between them. Here the CDR3 DNA reads TGTGCCTGTGACACCTCGTACGGATACGATAAACTCATCTTT. Residues: CACDTSYGYDKLIF.